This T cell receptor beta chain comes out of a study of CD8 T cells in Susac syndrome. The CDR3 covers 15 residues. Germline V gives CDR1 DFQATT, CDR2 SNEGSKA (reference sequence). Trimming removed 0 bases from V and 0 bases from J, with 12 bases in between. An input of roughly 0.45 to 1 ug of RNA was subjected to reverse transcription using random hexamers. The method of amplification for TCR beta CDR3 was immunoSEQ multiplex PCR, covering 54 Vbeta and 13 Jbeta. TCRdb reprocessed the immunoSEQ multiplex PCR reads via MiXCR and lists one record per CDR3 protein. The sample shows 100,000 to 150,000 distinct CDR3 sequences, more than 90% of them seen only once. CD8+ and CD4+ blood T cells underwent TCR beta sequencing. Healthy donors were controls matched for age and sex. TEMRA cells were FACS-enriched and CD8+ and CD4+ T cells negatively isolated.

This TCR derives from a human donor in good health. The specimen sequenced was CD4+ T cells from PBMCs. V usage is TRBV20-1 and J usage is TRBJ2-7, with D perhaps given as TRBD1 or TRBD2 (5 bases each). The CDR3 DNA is TGCAGTGCTAGAGATCCGGGACCGACCTCCTACGAGCAGTACTTC. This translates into CSARDPGPTSYEQYF.